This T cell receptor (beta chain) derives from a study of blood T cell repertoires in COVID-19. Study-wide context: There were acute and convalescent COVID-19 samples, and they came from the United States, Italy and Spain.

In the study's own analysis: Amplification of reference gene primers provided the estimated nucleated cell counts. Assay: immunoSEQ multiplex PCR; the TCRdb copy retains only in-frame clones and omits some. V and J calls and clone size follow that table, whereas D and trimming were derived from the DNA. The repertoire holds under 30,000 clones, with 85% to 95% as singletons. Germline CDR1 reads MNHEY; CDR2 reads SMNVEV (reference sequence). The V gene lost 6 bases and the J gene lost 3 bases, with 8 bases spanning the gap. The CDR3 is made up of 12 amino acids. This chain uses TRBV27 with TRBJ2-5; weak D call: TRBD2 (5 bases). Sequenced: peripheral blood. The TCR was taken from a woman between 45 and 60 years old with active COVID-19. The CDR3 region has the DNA TGTGCCAGCAGCCGAGGGAAAGAGACCCAGTACTTC. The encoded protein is CASSRGKETQYF.